The present entry profiles one T cell receptor (beta chain) with its context. The entry originates in a study of blood T cell repertoires in COVID-19. Only in-frame clones appear in the TCRdb table, and some are missing; sequencing was by immunoSEQ multiplex PCR. The sample consists of 250,000 to 350,000 clones, about 91% of them appearing once. The receptor was derived from a woman under 40 who had recovered from COVID-19. The material sequenced was peripheral blood.

The CDR3 here is CAWSQAGWDSPLHF. The CDR3 DNA reads as TGTGCCTGGAGCCAGGCGGGTTGGGATTCACCCCTCCACTTT. This chain joins TRBV30 and TRBJ1-6, with D unclear. The length of the CDR3 is 14 residues. Germline loops: CDR1 GTSNPN, CDR2 SVGIG (reference sequence). The ends were cut back, 3 bases at V and 8 bases at J, with 14 bases in the middle. Variable domain in full (rest from reference TRBV30 and TRBJ1-6): SQTIHQWPATLVQPVGSPLSLECTVEGTSNPNLYWYRQAAGRGLQLLFYSVGIGQISSEVPQNLSASRPQDRQFILSSKKLLLSDSGFYLCAWSQAGWDSPLHFGNGTRLTVT.